The 9 T cell receptor beta chains below all came from one sample that was sequenced in a study of cytomegalovirus exposure and HLA in healthy donors. The PCR used 60 Vbeta and 13 Jbeta primers. Only in-frame clones appear in the TCRdb table, and some are missing; sequencing was by immunoSEQ multiplex PCR. The repertoire holds about 120,000 clones, with 74% as singletons. Sequenced: PBMCs. The receptors originated from a human donor in good health.

The chain uses TRBV5-4 and TRBJ2-7, with D uncertain. Per germline, CDR1 SGHNT and CDR2 YYREEE (reference sequence). The CDR3 runs 15 residues. V was cut by 3 bases and J by 3 bases, with 16 bases left in between. The CDR3 loop is CASSSGADNFYEQYF. The CDR3 region has the DNA TGTGCCAGCAGCTCTGGTGCAGATAATTTCTACGAGCAGTACTTC.

The sample holds a few counts of this clone. The chain recombines TRBV30 with TRBJ2-7, with TRBD2 identical over 9 bases. Germline CDR1 GTSNPN, CDR2 SVGIG (reference sequence). The CDR3 has 12 residues. J lost 12 bases, V lost 0 bases, and 6 bases had no gene match. The CDR3 DNA sequence: TGTGCCTGGAGTGTAGCCAGCGGGGGGATGTACTTC. It codes for CAWSVASGGMYF.

The chain couples TRBV29-1 to TRBJ1-2, with 7 bases that match TRBD1. This CDR3 comprises 14 residues. With 3 bases clipped from V and 7 bases from J, the junction kept 11 bases outside the gene matches. Germline values: CDR1 SQVTM, CDR2 ANQGSEA. The chain's CDR3 is CSVDEARGFSGYTF. The CDR3, as DNA: TGCAGCGTTGATGAGGCCAGGGGGTTCAGTGGCTACACCTTC.

The V gene is TRBV28, the J gene TRBJ2-1; 7 nucleotides line up with TRBD1. The trim removed 6 bases at V and 2 bases at J, leaving 7 bases unmatched. CDR1 is MDHEN, CDR2 SYDVKM, per germline. The length of the CDR3 is 15 residues. Written as DNA, the CDR3 is TGTGCCAGCAGCACCGGGACAGCAACCTACAATGAGCAGTTCTTC. This gives the protein CASSTGTATYNEQFF.

V is TRBV28 and J is TRBJ2-1; no clear D gene. The CDR3 loop spans 11 amino acids. Germline assignment: CDR1 MDHEN and CDR2 SYDVKM. V lost 4 bases and J lost 12, with 10 bases in between. CDR3 bases: TGTGCCAGCAGTTCCCAGCGTTGGCAGTTCTTC. This gives the protein CASSSQRWQFF.

Only a few counts were recorded for this clone. The V and J genes are TRBV4-1 and TRBJ2-3, with 9 bases that match TRBD2. The germline V gene has CDR1 MGHRA and CDR2 YSYEKL. The CDR3 totals 13 residues. J was trimmed by 4 bases and V by 5 bases; bases with no gene match: 1. This chain's CDR3 is CASSAGGADTQYF. CDR3 DNA sequence: TGCGCCAGCAGCGCGGGGGGGGCAGATACGCAGTATTTT.

CDR3 residues: CASSLVGGDTEAFF. The CDR3 nucleotides are TGCGCCAGCAGCTTGGTTGGGGGGGACACTGAAGCTTTCTTT. The chain combines TRBV5-1 with TRBJ1-1; a possible D gene is TRBD1 (5 bases). This CDR3 has 14 amino acids. V was pared by 0 bases and J by 3 bases, with 9 bases between. Germline CDR1 SGHRS, CDR2 YFSETQ.

This sequence joins TRBV5-1 and TRBJ1-6; no clear D. Trimming left V 5 bases short and J 7 bases short, with 13 bases between. This CDR3 region has 14 residues. Germline CDR1 is SGHRS and CDR2 is YFSETQ. The CDR3: CASRNGMRNSPLHF. CDR3 DNA sequence: TGCGCCAGCAGAAACGGGATGAGGAATTCACCCCTCCACTTT.

The rearrangement uses TRBV30 and TRBJ2-1, with 10 bases that match TRBD1. The trim removed 3 bases at V and 7 bases at J, leaving 9 bases unmatched. Germline CDR1 and CDR2: GTSNPN and SVGIG (reference sequence). CDR3 length: 15 residues. CDR3 protein: CAWRRDRGILNEQFF. The CDR3 DNA reads as TGTGCCTGGAGGCGGGACAGGGGAATTTTGAATGAGCAGTTCTTC. Full variable domain (outside the CDR3, taken from reference TRBV30 and TRBJ2-1): SQTIHQWPATLVQPVGSPLSLECTVEGTSNPNLYWYRQAAGRGLQLLFYSVGIGQISSEVPQNLSASRPQDRQFILSSKKLLLSDSGFYLCAWRRDRGILNEQFFGPGTRLTVL.